The entry below describes one T cell receptor beta chain. What it binds is unknown. This sample is part of a study of blood T cells in healthy people across ages. A sample-barcoded 5' primer and a J-beta primer mix were used in a second PCR of roughly 7 to 12 cycles. A template-switch adaptor containing 12 random nucleotides labeled each cDNA molecule. MiXCR, applied by TCRdb to the 5' RACE reads, yields one record per CDR3 protein. The sample lists more than 650,000 distinct CDR3 sequences, 50% to 65% occurring once. Points from the study as a whole: Measured against age, TCR beta diversity per million T cells decreased in a roughly linear manner.

The source material was blood. The TCR sequence derives from a man older than 75 in good health.

The CDR3: CASSLGGTGSVIEQYF. CDR3 nucleotide sequence: TGTGCCAGCAGCTTAGGCGGGACGGGGTCCGTAATCGAGCAGTACTTC. The chain carries TRBV11-2 and TRBJ2-1; maybe TRBD2 (6 bases). TRBJ2-7 explains the end of the DNA better; the J call may be wrong. CDR1 SGHAT and CDR2 FQNNGV come from the germline V gene. The CDR3 runs 16 residues.